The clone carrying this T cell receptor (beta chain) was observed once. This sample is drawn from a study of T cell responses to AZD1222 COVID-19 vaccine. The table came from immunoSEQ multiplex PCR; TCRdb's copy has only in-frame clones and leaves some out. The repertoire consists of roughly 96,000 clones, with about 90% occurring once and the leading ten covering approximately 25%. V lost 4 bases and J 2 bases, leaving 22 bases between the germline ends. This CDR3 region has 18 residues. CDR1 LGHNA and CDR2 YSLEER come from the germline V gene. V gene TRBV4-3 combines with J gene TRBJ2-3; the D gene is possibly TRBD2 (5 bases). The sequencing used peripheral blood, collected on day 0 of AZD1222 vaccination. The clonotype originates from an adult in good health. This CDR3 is CASSLDGPGYENTDTQYF. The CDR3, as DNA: TGCGCCAGCAGCCTAGATGGACCGGGGTACGAGAACACAGATACGCAGTATTTT.